The T cell receptor beta chain under discussion was sequenced for a study of regulatory T cells in long-lasting Graves disease. General study results and limits: Persistent-disease Graves' patients showed less TCR diversity than new cases. Repertoires from persistent disease leaned toward TRBV28, TRBJ1-2 and TRBJ2-5.

In germline, CDR1 is SGHAT, CDR2 FQNNGV. The CDR3 runs to 14 residues. V was clipped by 4 bases and J by 6 bases; unmatched bases: 4. HTBI primers from iRepertoire and Arm-PCR of CDR3 regions yielded the TCR beta libraries. TCRdb ran MiXCR on the multiplex PCR reads and lists one entry per CDR3 protein. The sample carries around 400,000 distinct CDR3 sequences, around a fifth recorded once. Time point specified: persistent/refractory GD, antithyroid drugs over 5 years with positive TRAb. Scientists built the TCR library using RNA that was extracted from PBMCs. A few counts support this clonotype. Its antigen is unknown.

Specimen: peripheral blood mononuclear cells (PBMCs), collected when the disease was refractory, from a patient treated with antithyroid drugs. This chain links TRBV11-2 with TRBJ2-5; 11 bases agree with TRBD2. The source of this sequence is a female donor with Graves disease. The CDR3: CASSSTSGSKTQYF. The CDR3 DNA reads TGTGCCAGCAGCTCCACTAGCGGGAGCAAGACCCAGTACTTC.